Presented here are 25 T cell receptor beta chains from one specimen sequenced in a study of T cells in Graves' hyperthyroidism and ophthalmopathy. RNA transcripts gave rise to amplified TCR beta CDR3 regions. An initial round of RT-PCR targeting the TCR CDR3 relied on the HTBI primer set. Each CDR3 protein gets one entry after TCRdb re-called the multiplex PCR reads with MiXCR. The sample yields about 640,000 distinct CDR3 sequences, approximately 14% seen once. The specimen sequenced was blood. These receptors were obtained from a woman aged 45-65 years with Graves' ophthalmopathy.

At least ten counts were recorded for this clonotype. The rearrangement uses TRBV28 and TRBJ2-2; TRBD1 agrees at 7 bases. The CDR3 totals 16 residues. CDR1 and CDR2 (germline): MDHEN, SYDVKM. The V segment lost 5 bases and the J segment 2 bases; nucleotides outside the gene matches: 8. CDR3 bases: TGTGCCAGCAGTACTCCGGGACAGACTAACACCGGGGAGCTGTTTTTT. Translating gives CASSTPGQTNTGELFF.

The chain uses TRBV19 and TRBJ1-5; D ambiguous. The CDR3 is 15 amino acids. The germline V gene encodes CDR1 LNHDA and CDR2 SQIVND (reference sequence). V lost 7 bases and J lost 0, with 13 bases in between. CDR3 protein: CASMSQNYSNQPQHF. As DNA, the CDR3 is TGTGCCAGTATGTCCCAGAACTATAGCAATCAGCCCCAGCATTTT. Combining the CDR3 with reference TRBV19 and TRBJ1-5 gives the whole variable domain DGGITQSPKYLFRKEGQNVTLSCEQNLNHDAMYWYRQDPGQGLRLIYYSQIVNDFQKGDIAEGYSVSREKKESFPLTVTSAQKNPTAFYLCASMSQNYSNQPQHFGDGTRLSIL.

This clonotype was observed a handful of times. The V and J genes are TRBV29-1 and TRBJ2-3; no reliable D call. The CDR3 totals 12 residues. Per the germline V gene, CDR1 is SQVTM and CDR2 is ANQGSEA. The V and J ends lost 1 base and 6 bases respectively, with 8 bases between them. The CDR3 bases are TGCAGCGTTGAAGCGGTCTTGGATACGCAGTATTTT. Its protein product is CSVEAVLDTQYF.

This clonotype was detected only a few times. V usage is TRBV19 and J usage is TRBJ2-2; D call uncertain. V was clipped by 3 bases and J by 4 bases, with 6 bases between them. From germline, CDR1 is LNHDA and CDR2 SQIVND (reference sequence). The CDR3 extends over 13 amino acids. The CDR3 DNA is TGTGCCAGTAGTATTAGAGTCACCGGGGAGCTGTTTTTT. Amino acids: CASSIRVTGELFF.

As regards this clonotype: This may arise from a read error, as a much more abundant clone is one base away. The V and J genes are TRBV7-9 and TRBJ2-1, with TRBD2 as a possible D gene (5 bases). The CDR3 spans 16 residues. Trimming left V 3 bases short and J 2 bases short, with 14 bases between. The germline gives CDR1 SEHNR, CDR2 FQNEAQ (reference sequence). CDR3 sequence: CASSLGSAFAYNEQFF. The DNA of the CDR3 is TGTGCCAGCAGCTTGGGTAGCGCCTTCGCCTACAATGAGCAGTTCTTC.

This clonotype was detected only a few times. The CDR3, as DNA: TGTGCCAGCTCACCGTTGGGAAACAGGGGGCCATACAATGAGCAGTTCTTC. Protein product: CASSPLGNRGPYNEQFF. The chain uses TRBV18 and TRBJ2-1; TRBD1 agrees at 9 bases. V lost 3 bases and J lost 4; bases outside the gene matches: 10. The CDR3 loop spans 17 amino acids. Germline V gene lookup returns CDR1 KGHSH and CDR2 LQKENI.

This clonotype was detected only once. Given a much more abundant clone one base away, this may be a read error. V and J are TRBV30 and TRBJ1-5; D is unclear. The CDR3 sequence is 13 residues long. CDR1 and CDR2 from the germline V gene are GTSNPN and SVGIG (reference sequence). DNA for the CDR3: TGTGTCTGGAGTGACGGATTCAATCAGCCCCAGCATTTT. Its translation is CVWSDGFNQPQHF.

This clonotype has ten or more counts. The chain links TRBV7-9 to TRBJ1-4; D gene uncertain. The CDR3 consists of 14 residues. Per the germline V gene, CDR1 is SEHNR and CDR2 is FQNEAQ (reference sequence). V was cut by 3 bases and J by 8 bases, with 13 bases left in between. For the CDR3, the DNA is TGTGCCAGCAGCTTCCTCAAAAACGGGGAAAAACTGTTTTTT. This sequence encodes CASSFLKNGEKLFF.

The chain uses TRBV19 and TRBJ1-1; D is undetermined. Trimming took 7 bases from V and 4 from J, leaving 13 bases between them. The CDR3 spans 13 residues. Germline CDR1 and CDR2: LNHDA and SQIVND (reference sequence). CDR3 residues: CASIKGWGTEAFF. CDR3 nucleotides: TGTGCCAGTATCAAAGGGTGGGGCACTGAAGCTTTCTTT.

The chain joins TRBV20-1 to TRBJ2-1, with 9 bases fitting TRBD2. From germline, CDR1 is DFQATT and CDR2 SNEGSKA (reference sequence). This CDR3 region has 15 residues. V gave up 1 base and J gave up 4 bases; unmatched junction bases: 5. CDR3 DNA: TGCAGTGCTAGAGTTTCTAGCGGGGATTACAATGAGCAGTTCTTC. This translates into CSARVSSGDYNEQFF.

CDR3 region: CAIPLPGHEDTGELFF. Here the CDR3 DNA reads TGTGCCATCCCCCTACCGGGACACGAAGACACCGGGGAGCTGTTTTTT. V usage is TRBV10-3 and J usage is TRBJ2-2; perhaps TRBD1 as D (6 bases). The CDR3 has 16 residues. CDR1 is ENHRY and CDR2 is SYGVKD in the germline V gene. Trimming stripped 8 bases from V and 3 bases from J, with 19 bases between.

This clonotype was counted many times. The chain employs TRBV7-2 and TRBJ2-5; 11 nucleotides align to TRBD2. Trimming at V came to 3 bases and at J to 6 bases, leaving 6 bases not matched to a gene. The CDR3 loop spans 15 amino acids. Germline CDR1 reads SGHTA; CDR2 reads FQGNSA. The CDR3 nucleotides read TGTGCCAGCAGCTTTGGAAGGACTAGCGGGCAGACCCAGTACTTC. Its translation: CASSFGRTSGQTQYF.

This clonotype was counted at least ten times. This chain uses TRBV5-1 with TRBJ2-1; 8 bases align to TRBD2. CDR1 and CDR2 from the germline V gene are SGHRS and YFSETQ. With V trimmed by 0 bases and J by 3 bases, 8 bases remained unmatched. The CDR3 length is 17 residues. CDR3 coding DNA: TGCGCCAGCAGCTTGGACAGCGGGAGTGCCCGCTACAATGAGCAGTTCTTC. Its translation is CASSLDSGSARYNEQFF.

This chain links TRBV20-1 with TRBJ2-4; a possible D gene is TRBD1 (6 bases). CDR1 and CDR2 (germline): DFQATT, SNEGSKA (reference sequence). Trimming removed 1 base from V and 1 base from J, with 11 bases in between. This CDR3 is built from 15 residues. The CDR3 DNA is TGCAGTGCTAGAGCTAGGGGGTCTGCCAAAAACATTCAGTACTTC. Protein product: CSARARGSAKNIQYF.

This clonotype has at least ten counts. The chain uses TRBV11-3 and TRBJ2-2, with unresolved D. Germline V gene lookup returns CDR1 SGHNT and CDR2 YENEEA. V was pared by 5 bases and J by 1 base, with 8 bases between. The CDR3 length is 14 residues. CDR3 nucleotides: TGTGCCAGCAGCCCTTTTGAGAACACCGGGGAGCTGTTTTTT. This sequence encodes CASSPFENTGELFF.

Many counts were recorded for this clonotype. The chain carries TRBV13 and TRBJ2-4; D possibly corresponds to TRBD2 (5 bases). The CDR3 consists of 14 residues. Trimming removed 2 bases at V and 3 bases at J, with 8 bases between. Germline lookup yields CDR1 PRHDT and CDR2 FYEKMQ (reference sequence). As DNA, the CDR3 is TGTGCCAGCAGCTTAACTAGAGGCAAAAACATTCAGTACTTC. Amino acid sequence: CASSLTRGKNIQYF.

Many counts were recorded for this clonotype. In DNA form, the CDR3 reads TGTGCCAGCAGAAGGGGACAGGGACCCTACGAGCAGTACTTC. Encoded protein: CASRRGQGPYEQYF. V and J are TRBV2 and TRBJ2-7; 9 bases line up with TRBD1. CDR1 is SNHLY and CDR2 is FYNNEI in the germline V gene. The CDR3 sequence is 14 residues long. The trim removed 6 bases at V and 2 bases at J, leaving 5 bases unmatched.

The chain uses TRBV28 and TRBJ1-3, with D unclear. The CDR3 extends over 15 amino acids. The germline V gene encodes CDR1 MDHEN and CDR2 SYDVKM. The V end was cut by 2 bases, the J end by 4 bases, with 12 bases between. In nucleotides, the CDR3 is TGTGCCAGCAGTTTACTAGTAGCAGCAGGAAACACCATATATTTT. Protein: CASSLLVAAGNTIYF.

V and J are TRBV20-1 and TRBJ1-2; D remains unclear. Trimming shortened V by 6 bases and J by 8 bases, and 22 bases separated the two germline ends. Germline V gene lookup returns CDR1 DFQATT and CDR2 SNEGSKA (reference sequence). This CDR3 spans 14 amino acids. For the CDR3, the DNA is TGCAGTGCACCGATTGGGATTGGGATAGGAGGCTACACCTTC. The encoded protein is CSAPIGIGIGGYTF.

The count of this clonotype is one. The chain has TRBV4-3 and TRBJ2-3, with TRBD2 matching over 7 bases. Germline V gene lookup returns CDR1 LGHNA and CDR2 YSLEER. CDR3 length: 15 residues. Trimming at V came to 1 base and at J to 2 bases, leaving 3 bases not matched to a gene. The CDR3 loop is CASSQGGSPTDTQYF. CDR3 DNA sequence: TGCGCCAGCAGCCAAGGCGGGAGCCCCACAGATACGCAGTATTTT.

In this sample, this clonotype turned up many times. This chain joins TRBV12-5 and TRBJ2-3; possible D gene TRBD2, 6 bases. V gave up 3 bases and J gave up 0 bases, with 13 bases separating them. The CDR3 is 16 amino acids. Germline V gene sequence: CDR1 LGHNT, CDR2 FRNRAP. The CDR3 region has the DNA TGTGCTAGTGGTTTCGTTCTAGCGAGCAGCACAGATACGCAGTATTTT. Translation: CASGFVLASSTDTQYF.

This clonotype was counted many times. In DNA, the CDR3 is TGTGCCAGCTCACCGGGACTAGCGGGAGTTGGAAATGAGCAGTTCTTC. Its translation is CASSPGLAGVGNEQFF. V is TRBV18 and J is TRBJ2-1, with 14 bases that match TRBD2. The length of the CDR3 is 16 residues. Germline values: CDR1 KGHSH, CDR2 LQKENI. J was trimmed by 7 bases and V by 3 bases; bases with no gene match: 5.

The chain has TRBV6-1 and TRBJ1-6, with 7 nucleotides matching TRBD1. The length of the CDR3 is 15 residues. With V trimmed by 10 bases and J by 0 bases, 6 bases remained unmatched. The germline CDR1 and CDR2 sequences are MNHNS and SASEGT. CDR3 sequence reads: CATLDRSSYNSPLHF. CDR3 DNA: TGTGCCACCTTGGACAGGAGCTCCTATAATTCACCCCTCCACTTT.

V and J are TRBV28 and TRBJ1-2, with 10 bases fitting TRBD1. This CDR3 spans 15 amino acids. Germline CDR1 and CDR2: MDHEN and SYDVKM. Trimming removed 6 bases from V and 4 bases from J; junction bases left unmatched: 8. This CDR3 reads CASSYPGQGTYGYTF. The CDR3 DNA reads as TGTGCCAGCAGCTACCCGGGACAGGGGACCTATGGCTACACCTTC.

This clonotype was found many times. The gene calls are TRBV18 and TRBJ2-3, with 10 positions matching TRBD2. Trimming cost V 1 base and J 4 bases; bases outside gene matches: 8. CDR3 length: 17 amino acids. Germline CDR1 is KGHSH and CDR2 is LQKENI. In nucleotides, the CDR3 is TGTGCCAGCTCACCACTACCAAGCGGGAGGGGAGCAGATACGCAGTATTTT. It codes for CASSPLPSGRGADTQYF.